The clone carrying this TCR beta chain was seen at least ten times. This entry is derived from a study of T cells in Graves' hyperthyroidism and ophthalmopathy. TCR beta CDR3 sequences were amplified from RNA transcripts. First-round RT-PCR with HTBI primers amplified the TCR CDR3 region. Each CDR3 protein gets one entry after TCRdb re-called the multiplex PCR reads with MiXCR. The sample shows roughly 500,000 distinct CDR3 sequences, approximately 15% of them seen only once. Patients were excluded because of uncontrolled infection, other autoimmune disease, pregnancy or lactation. Diagnoses used clinical symptoms, serum thyroxine and TRAb, thyroid ultrasound and orbital computed tomography. The V gene end was trimmed by 6 bases and the J gene end by 5 bases; junction bases not matched to a gene: 6. Germline lookup yields CDR1 LNHDA and CDR2 SQIVND (reference sequence). The CDR3 spans 16 residues.

The sequence derives from a woman aged 25 to 39 with Graves' hyperthyroidism that later progressed to Graves' ophthalmopathy. The chain joins TRBV19 to TRBJ2-2; 13 bases map to TRBD2. Sequencing input: blood. The CDR3 is CASSMGLAGRTGELFF. The CDR3 nucleotides read TGTGCCAGTAGCATGGGACTAGCGGGAAGAACCGGGGAGCTGTTTTTT. The full variable domain, its missing parts supplied by reference TRBV19 and TRBJ2-2, is DGGITQSPKYLFRKEGQNVTLSCEQNLNHDAMYWYRQDPGQGLRLIYYSQIVNDFQKGDIAEGYSVSREKKESFPLTVTSAQKNPTAFYLCASSMGLAGRTGELFFGEGSRLTVL.